A single sample is the source of the 23 T cell receptor beta chains below, sequenced in a study of control samples from healthy donors and cancer patients. The repertoire was sequenced with immunoSEQ multiplex PCR; TCRdb's copy has only in-frame clones and lacks some. Among approximately 100,000 clones listed, 82% were seen once. Sequenced: blood. Receptors originate from a man aged 60 to 75 in good health.

This clone was seen a handful of times. The V call is TRBV6-4, the J call TRBJ2-3; 12 bases agree with TRBD2. This CDR3 has 15 residues. CDR1 and CDR2 from the germline V gene are MRHNA and SNTAGT. J lost 4 bases, V lost 2 bases, and 1 base had no gene match. The CDR3 sequence is CASSDGTSGPDTQYF. The CDR3 DNA reads TGTGCCAGCAGTGACGGGACTAGCGGGCCAGATACGCAGTATTTT.

V usage is TRBV7-3 and J usage is TRBJ2-1, with 9 bases lining up with TRBD2. Losses at the gene ends were 5 bases for V and 6 bases for J; bases not matched to a gene: 8. The length of the CDR3 is 15 residues. Germline CDR1 SGHTA, CDR2 FQGTGA. CDR3 coding DNA: TGTGCCAGCAGCACAGGGACAGCGGGAGGCAATGAGCAGTTCTTC. As protein: CASSTGTAGGNEQFF.

The rearrangement uses TRBV12-5 and TRBJ1-5; D may be TRBD1 (6 bases). The CDR3 runs to 16 residues. Trimming cost V 3 bases and J 0 bases, with 12 bases left between them. CDR1 LGHNT and CDR2 FRNRAP come from the germline V gene. The DNA for the CDR3 is TGTGCTAGTGGTTTCCCCGGACAGAATAGCAATCAGCCCCAGCATTTT. Residues: CASGFPGQNSNQPQHF.

This chain joins TRBV28 and TRBJ1-1; perhaps TRBD1 as D (5 bases). Trimming took 4 bases from V and 4 from J, leaving 19 bases between them. The CDR3 loop spans 16 amino acids. Germline CDR1 and CDR2: MDHEN and SYDVKM. CDR3 protein: CASSSPGLLGLTEAFF. CDR3 coding DNA: TGTGCCAGCAGTTCCCCGGGACTTCTGGGCCTCACTGAAGCTTTCTTT.

The chain combines TRBV30 with TRBJ1-6, with 7 bases that match TRBD1. The ends lost 2 bases at V and 1 base at J; junction bases unmatched: 5. CDR3 size: 16 residues. From germline, CDR1 is GTSNPN and CDR2 SVGIG (reference sequence). The CDR3 DNA sequence: TGTGCCTGGAGTATTAGGACAGGATCCTATAATTCACCCCTCCACTTT. It specifies CAWSIRTGSYNSPLHF. The whole variable domain, filled in from reference TRBV30 and TRBJ1-6, reads SQTIHQWPATLVQPVGSPLSLECTVEGTSNPNLYWYRQAAGRGLQLLFYSVGIGQISSEVPQNLSASRPQDRQFILSSKKLLLSDSGFYLCAWSIRTGSYNSPLHFGNGTRLTVT.

The chain recombines TRBV6-5 with TRBJ2-2, with D possibly TRBD1 on 8 matching bases. This CDR3 spans 15 amino acids. The germline V gene encodes CDR1 MNHEY and CDR2 SVGAGI. Trimming stripped 5 bases from V and 6 bases from J, with 16 bases between. The CDR3: CASSTEQGGAGELFF. In nucleotides, the CDR3 is TGTGCCAGCAGTACAGAACAGGGGGGGGCCGGGGAGCTGTTTTTT.

V usage is TRBV7-2 and J usage is TRBJ1-5; D is possibly TRBD1 (5 bases). Germline CDR1 SGHTA, CDR2 FQGNSA. V lost 2 bases, J lost 6 bases, and 8 bases lay in between. The CDR3 runs 13 residues. The CDR3 loop is CASSLRDFQPQHF. CDR3 bases: TGTGCCAGCAGCTTAAGGGACTTTCAGCCCCAGCATTTT.

This sequence joins TRBV5-1 and TRBJ1-2; a weak D match, TRBD1 (5 bases). V was pared by 5 bases and J by 4 bases, with 18 bases between. The germline CDR1 and CDR2 sequences are SGHRS and YFSETQ. The CDR3 runs 15 residues. This chain's CDR3 is CASRPDSPGPYGYTF. As DNA, the CDR3 is TGCGCCAGCAGACCCGACAGCCCGGGGCCCTATGGCTACACCTTC.

This clone was seen a few times. This chain links TRBV6-5 with TRBJ2-1, with D possibly being TRBD1 or TRBD2 (5 bases each). CDR1 and CDR2 (germline): MNHEY, SVGAGI. V was cut by 6 bases and J by 5 bases, with 14 bases left in between. This CDR3 comprises 14 residues. The CDR3 here is CASRWSLGDNEQFF. The CDR3 coding sequence is TGTGCCAGCAGATGGAGCCTGGGGGACAATGAGCAGTTCTTC.

The rearrangement uses TRBV6-6 and TRBJ2-6; a weak D match, TRBD1 (5 bases). The CDR3 totals 14 residues. The germline V and J ends were trimmed by 8 bases and 7 bases, with 15 bases remaining between them. CDR1 is MNHNY, CDR2 SVGAGI, per germline (reference sequence). DNA for the CDR3: TGTGCCAGCCTCCAGGGCCCCACAGCCAACGTCCTGACTTTC. This gives the protein CASLQGPTANVLTF.

V usage is TRBV28 and J usage is TRBJ2-1; a possible D gene is TRBD2 (5 bases). V lost 6 bases and J lost 8, with 11 bases in between. Looked up from germline, CDR1 is MDHEN and CDR2 is SYDVKM. The CDR3 totals 12 residues. The CDR3 region has the DNA TGTGCCAGCAGCCAAACTAGTTATGAGCAGTTCTTC. This codes for CASSQTSYEQFF.

This chain connects TRBV14 to TRBJ2-1; tentative D call: TRBD2 (6 bases). V was trimmed by 1 base and J by 6 bases, leaving 16 bases between them. Germline V CDR1 and CDR2: SGHDN, FVKESK. CDR3 size: 16 residues. CDR3 loop: CASSQARRALSNEQFF. CDR3 nucleotide sequence: TGTGCCAGCAGCCAAGCGCGGAGGGCCCTTAGCAATGAGCAGTTCTTC.

The genes are TRBV24-1 and TRBJ2-5; D uncertain. Per the germline V gene, CDR1 is KGHDR and CDR2 is SFDVKD. The V gene lost 0 bases and the J gene lost 5 bases, with 9 bases spanning the gap. The CDR3 has 14 residues. The CDR3 loop is CATSDLGVPETQYF. The CDR3 nucleotides read TGTGCCACCAGTGATTTGGGTGTACCTGAGACCCAGTACTTC.

The J gene is TRBJ2-7, the V gene TRBV27; D is perhaps TRBD1 (5 bases). Per germline, CDR1 MNHEY and CDR2 SMNVEV (reference sequence). The CDR3 runs 15 residues. V was cut by 5 bases and J by 2 bases, with 16 bases left in between. In nucleotides, the CDR3 is TGTGCCAGCAGTCCCCGACAAGGGGTCACCTACGAGCAGTACTTC. Translated, it gives CASSPRQGVTYEQYF.

The chain carries TRBV3-1 (or the pseudogene TRBV3-2) and TRBJ1-6; D might be TRBD1 (6 bases). The CDR3 has 15 amino acids. In germline, CDR1 is LGHDT, CDR2 YNNKEL (reference sequence). Trimming pared 8 bases from V and 6 bases from J, leaving 17 bases between. This chain's CDR3 is CASSLGGAANSPLHF. CDR3 coding DNA: TGTGCCAGCTCCCTCGGGGGGGCGGCTAATTCACCCCTCCACTTT.

This chain's CDR3 is CASSLVSGAEQYF. In nucleotides, the CDR3 is TGTGCCAGCAGCTTAGTGTCAGGTGCAGAGCAGTACTTC. The chain employs TRBV7-8 and TRBJ2-7, with D uncertain. This CDR3 comprises 13 residues. Per germline, CDR1 SGHVS and CDR2 FQNEAQ. Between the trimmed V and J ends, which lost 1 base and 7 bases, there was a span of 11 bases.

The chain is built from TRBV19 and TRBJ1-5; 9 nucleotides align to TRBD1. The CDR3 contains 15 residues. V was clipped by 4 bases and J by 7 bases; unmatched bases: 8. Germline loops: CDR1 LNHDA, CDR2 SQIVND (reference sequence). CDR3 in amino acids: CASSRGQGDRQPQHF. CDR3 bases: TGTGCCAGTAGTAGGGGACAGGGAGATCGACAGCCCCAGCATTTT.

The chain recombines TRBV6-5 with TRBJ1-5; the D is unclear. In germline, CDR1 is MNHEY, CDR2 SVGAGI. This CDR3 has 12 amino acids. With 8 bases removed from V and 4 bases from J, the gap between germline ends came to 9 bases. As DNA, the CDR3 is TGTGCCAGCCAGACGCGGAATCAGCCCCAGCATTTT. As protein: CASQTRNQPQHF.

The rearrangement joins TRBV5-1 to TRBJ1-2; TRBD1 agrees at 9 bases. This CDR3 has 13 amino acids. Looked up from germline, CDR1 is SGHRS and CDR2 is YFSETQ. J gave up 5 bases and V 4 bases, and 3 bases lay outside the gene matches. The CDR3 nucleotides read TGCGCCAGCAGCCCGGGACAGGGTTATGGCTACACCTTC. This gives the protein CASSPGQGYGYTF. Looking up the rest from reference TRBV5-1 and TRBJ1-2 gives the full variable domain: KAGVTQTPRYLIKTRGQQVTLSCSPISGHRSVSWYQQTPGQGLQFLFEYFSETQRNKGNFPGRFSGRQFSNSRSEMNVSTLELGDSALYLCASSPGQGYGYTFGSGTRLTVV.

V and J are TRBV30 and TRBJ2-2, with a tentative D call TRBD1 (6 bases). The CDR3 loop spans 14 amino acids. The ends were cut back, 4 bases at V and 5 bases at J, with 14 bases in the middle. Germline V gene data show CDR1 as GTSNPN and CDR2 as SVGIG (reference sequence). The CDR3 here is CAWTKGVRTGELFF. The CDR3 DNA reads TGTGCCTGGACTAAGGGGGTGAGAACCGGGGAGCTGTTTTTT. Full variable domain (outside the CDR3, taken from reference TRBV30 and TRBJ2-2): SQTIHQWPATLVQPVGSPLSLECTVEGTSNPNLYWYRQAAGRGLQLLFYSVGIGQISSEVPQNLSASRPQDRQFILSSKKLLLSDSGFYLCAWTKGVRTGELFFGEGSRLTVL.

The rearrangement joins TRBV23-1 to TRBJ2-1; TRBD2 matches at 7 bases. TRBV23-1 is an ORF; its function is uncertain. The CDR3 runs 18 residues. V shed 0 bases and J 1 base; nucleotides not matched to a gene: 9. The CDR3 bases are TGCGCCAGCAGTCAATCGAGGCGGGGGAAACTTTCCTACAATGAGCAGTTCTTC. It is translated as CASSQSRRGKLSYNEQFF.

A single count supports this clone. The CDR3 nucleotides read TGTGCCAGCAGCTGGGGGAGGGTGGGCGAGCAGTACTTC. Translation: CASSWGRVGEQYF. The J gene is TRBJ2-7, the V gene TRBV5-4; 7 nucleotides agree with TRBD2. V lost 3 bases, J lost 6 bases, and 6 bases stayed unmatched. This CDR3 region has 13 residues. Per germline, CDR1 SGHNT and CDR2 YYREEE (reference sequence).

This sequence joins TRBV7-2 and TRBJ1-1, with D perhaps TRBD1 (6 bases). The CDR3 has 15 residues. Trimming shortened V by 4 bases and J by 11 bases, and 23 bases separated the two germline ends. Germline CDR1 and CDR2: SGHTA and FQGNSA. CDR3 sequence reads: CASSSGQLIYRPAFF. DNA for the CDR3: TGTGCCAGCAGCTCTGGACAGCTAATATACCGGCCGGCTTTCTTT.